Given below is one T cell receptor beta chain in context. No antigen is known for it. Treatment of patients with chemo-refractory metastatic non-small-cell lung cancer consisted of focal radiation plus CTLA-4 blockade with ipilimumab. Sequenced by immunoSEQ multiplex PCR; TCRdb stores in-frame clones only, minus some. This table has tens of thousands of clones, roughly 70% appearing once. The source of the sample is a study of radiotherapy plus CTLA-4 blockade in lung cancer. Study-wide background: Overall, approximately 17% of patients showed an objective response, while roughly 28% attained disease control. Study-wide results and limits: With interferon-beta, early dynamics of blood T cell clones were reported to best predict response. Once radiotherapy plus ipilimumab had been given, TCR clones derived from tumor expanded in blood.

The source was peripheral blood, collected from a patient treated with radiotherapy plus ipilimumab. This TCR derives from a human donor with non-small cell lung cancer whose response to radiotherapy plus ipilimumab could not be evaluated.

DNA for the CDR3: TGTGCCAGCAGTTCCTACAGGGGTGGGGAGACCCAGTACTTC. As protein: CASSSYRGGETQYF. The chain carries TRBV28 and TRBJ2-5; 7 bases are a match to TRBD1. This CDR3 has 14 amino acids. Per germline, CDR1 MDHEN and CDR2 SYDVKM. J lost 5 bases, V lost 4 bases, and 7 bases had no gene match.